This TCR beta chain was retrieved from a study of T-cell reconstitution after alpha-beta-depleted transplantation in children. Preparation of the TCRbeta library used unique molecular identifiers. Each CDR3 protein is one row after TCRdb ran MiXCR on the PCR reads. The sample yields some 640,000 distinct CDR3 sequences, approximately 17% seen once. This clonotype appeared many times. CDR1 is DFQATT, CDR2 SNEGSKA, per germline (reference sequence). The CDR3 spans 13 residues. Between the trimmed V and J ends, which lost 5 bases and 1 base, there was a span of 11 bases. Sequences were derived from PBMCs from the stem cell graft donor, sampled from the stem cell graft. This chain joins TRBV20-1 and TRBJ1-2, with no clear D. This sequence originates from a human donor who donated a stem cell graft to a child with acute myeloid leukemia. For the CDR3, the DNA is TGCAGTGCTCAGCAGACGGGTAACTATGGCTACACCTTC. Amino acids: CSAQQTGNYGYTF.